This is a list of T cell receptor beta chains from one sample in a study of early T cells in non-severe SARS-CoV-2 infection. TCRdb independently ran MiXCR on the 5' RACE reads; one entry per CDR3 protein. The data show around 70,000 distinct CDR3 sequences, roughly 10% seen once. The sequenced sample was whole blood, obtained at baseline. The origin of the receptors is an adult who was a healthcare worker with PCR-confirmed SARS-CoV-2 infection or an uninfected control (not recorded which). Both conserved end residues are part of each CDR3. Fields, in order: J gene, clone size, V gene, D gene, CDR3 protein, CDR3 DNA. The D gene is left open where the match is weak. Expanded clones are given a class, and other clones once, few, many or no size at all.

>TRBJ2-2|few|TRBV24-1|-
CATRGGNTGELFF
TGTGCCACCAGGGGGGGAAACACCGGGGAGCTGTTTTTT
>TRBJ2-3|-|TRBV20-1|TRBD1
CSATTGQGETDTQYF
TGCAGTGCTACAACCGGACAGGGAGAGACAGATACGCAGTATTTT
>TRBJ2-2|many|TRBV6-4|-
CASSEGEAGELFF
TGTGCCAGCAGTGAAGGGGAAGCCGGGGAGCTGTTTTTT
>TRBJ2-7|-|TRBV28|-
CASSDQGEQYF
TGTGCCAGCAGCGACCAGGGTGAGCAGTACTTC
>TRBJ1-1|few|TRBV28|TRBD1
CASGTGAEAFF
TGTGCCAGCGGGACAGGGGCTGAAGCTTTCTTT
>TRBJ2-3|many|TRBV28|TRBD2
CASSFQAGGRVDTQYF
TGTGCCAGCAGTTTTCAAGCGGGAGGTCGGGTCGATACGCAGTATTTT
>TRBJ2-1|few|TRBV28|TRBD2
CASSSSGSPQGNEQFF
TGTGCCAGCAGTTCTAGCGGGAGTCCCCAGGGGAATGAGCAGTTCTTC
>TRBJ1-2|-|TRBV10-3|TRBD1
CSIRPRQGPSGGYTF
TGTTCCATCAGGCCCCGACAGGGTCCCTCGGGTGGCTACACCTTC
>TRBJ2-7|many|TRBV12-3/TRBV12-4|TRBD2
CASSWRTSGGREQYF
TGTGCCAGCAGTTGGAGGACTAGCGGGGGACGCGAGCAGTACTTC
>TRBJ1-2|few|TRBV28|-
CASSSPGHYYGYTF
TGTGCCAGCAGTTCCCCGGGACACTACTATGGCTACACCTTC
>TRBJ2-3|once|TRBV6-6|-
CASSLDSEDTQYF
TGTGCCAGCAGTTTGGACAGTGAAGATACGCAGTATTTT
>TRBJ1-5|many|TRBV6-1|-
CASSEARQVNQPQHF
TGTGCCAGCAGTGAAGCGCGACAGGTCAATCAGCCCCAGCATTTT
>TRBJ1-2|many|TRBV5-4|-
CASSLPPPLNYGYTF
TGTGCCAGCAGCCTCCCCCCGCCACTTAACTATGGCTACACCTTC
>TRBJ2-7|few|TRBV7-8|-
CASSHVGGRATYEQYF
TGTGCCAGCAGCCACGTGGGGGGCCGTGCGACCTACGAGCAGTACTTC
>TRBJ1-3|-|TRBV28|-
CASSLTPGNTIYF
TGTGCCAGCAGTTTAACACCCGGAAACACCATATATTTT
>TRBJ2-5|few|TRBV11-2|TRBD2
CASRLAGQETQYF
TGTGCCTCTCGACTAGCGGGACAAGAGACCCAGTACTTC
>TRBJ2-7|-|TRBV28|TRBD1
CASSGQGGSYEQYF
TGTGCCAGCAGCGGACAGGGAGGTTCCTACGAGCAGTACTTC
>TRBJ2-7|-|TRBV5-1|-
CASSSSSPSYEQYF
TGCGCCAGCAGCTCTAGTTCTCCCTCCTACGAGCAGTACTTC
>TRBJ2-1|few|TRBV7-2|TRBD2
CASSRTTLAGGEQFF
TGTGCCAGCTCCCGAACGACTCTAGCGGGAGGTGAGCAGTTCTTC
>TRBJ2-7|many|TRBV7-2|TRBD2
CASSSFSGRGYEQYF
TGTGCCAGCAGCTCGTTTAGCGGGAGGGGCTACGAGCAGTACTTC
>TRBJ2-7|many|TRBV25-1|-
CASSETGTGSYEQYF
TGTGCCAGCAGTGAAACCGGGACGGGCTCCTACGAGCAGTACTTC
>TRBJ1-1|many|TRBV10-2|TRBD1
CASSATGVNTEAFF
TGCGCCAGCAGTGCTACAGGGGTAAACACTGAAGCTTTCTTT
>TRBJ2-6|-|TRBV20-1|-
CSANARRSENSGANVLTF
TGCAGTGCTAACGCCAGAAGATCAGAAAACTCTGGGGCCAACGTCCTGACTTTC
>TRBJ2-7|few|TRBV29-1|-
CSGRQGEEQYF
TGCAGCGGGAGGCAGGGTGAAGAGCAGTACTTC
>TRBJ2-2|-|TRBV28|TRBD2
CASSPGTSPSAGELFF
TGTGCCAGCAGTCCAGGGACTAGCCCTTCGGCCGGGGAGCTGTTTTTT
>TRBJ2-7|few|TRBV4-1|-
CASSQSTASRLYEQYF
TGCGCCAGCAGCCAAAGTACAGCCTCTAGACTCTACGAGCAGTACTTC
>TRBJ2-1|few|TRBV20-1|TRBD2
CSARLGLATNNEQFF
TGCAGTGCTAGACTGGGACTAGCGACTAACAATGAGCAGTTCTTC
>TRBJ2-2|few|TRBV14|-
CASSQDLLGNTGELFF
TGTGCCAGCAGCCAAGATCTACTAGGAAACACCGGGGAGCTGTTTTTT
>TRBJ2-7|many|TRBV2|-
CASSEGLTSYEQYF
TGTGCCAGCAGTGAGGGGCTTACCTCCTACGAGCAGTACTTC
>TRBJ2-3|-|TRBV10-3|-
CAISGHSTDTQYF
TGTGCCATCAGCGGTCATAGCACAGATACGCAGTATTTT